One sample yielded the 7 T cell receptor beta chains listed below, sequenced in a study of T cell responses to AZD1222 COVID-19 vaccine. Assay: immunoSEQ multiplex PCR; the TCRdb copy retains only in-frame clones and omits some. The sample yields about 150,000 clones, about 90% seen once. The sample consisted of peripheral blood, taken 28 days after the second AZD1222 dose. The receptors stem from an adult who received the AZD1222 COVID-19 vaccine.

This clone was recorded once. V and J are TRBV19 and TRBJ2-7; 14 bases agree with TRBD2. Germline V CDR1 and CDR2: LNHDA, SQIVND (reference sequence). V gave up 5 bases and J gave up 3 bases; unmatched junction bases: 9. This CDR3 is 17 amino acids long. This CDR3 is CASSLGTSGSGDYEQYF. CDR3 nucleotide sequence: TGTGCCAGTAGTCTGGGGACTAGCGGGAGTGGAGACTACGAGCAGTACTTC.

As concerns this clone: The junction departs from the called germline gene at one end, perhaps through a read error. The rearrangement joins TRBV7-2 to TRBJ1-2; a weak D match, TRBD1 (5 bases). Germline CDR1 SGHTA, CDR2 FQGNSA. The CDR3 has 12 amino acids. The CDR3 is CASSPLGRGKAF. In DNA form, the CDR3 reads TGTGCCAGCAGCCCCCTAGGGAGGGGAAAGGCCTTC.

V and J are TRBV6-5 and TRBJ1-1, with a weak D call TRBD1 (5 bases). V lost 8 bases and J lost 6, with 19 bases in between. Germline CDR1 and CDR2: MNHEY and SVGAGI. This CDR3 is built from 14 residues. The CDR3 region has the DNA TGTGCCAGCCCCCAGGGAGAGGAAGTCGCTGAAGCTTTCTTT. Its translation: CASPQGEEVAEAFF.

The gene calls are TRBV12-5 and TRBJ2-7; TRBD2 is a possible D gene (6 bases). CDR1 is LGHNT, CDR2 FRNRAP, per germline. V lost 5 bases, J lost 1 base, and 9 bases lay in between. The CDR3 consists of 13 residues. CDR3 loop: CASGGGISYEQYF. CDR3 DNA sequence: TGTGCTAGTGGTGGGGGGATTTCCTACGAGCAGTACTTC.

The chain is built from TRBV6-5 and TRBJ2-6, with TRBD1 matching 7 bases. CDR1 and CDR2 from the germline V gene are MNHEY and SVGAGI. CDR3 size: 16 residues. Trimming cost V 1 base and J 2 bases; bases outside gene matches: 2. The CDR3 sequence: CASSYLTGAGANVLTF. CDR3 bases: TGTGCCAGCAGTTACTTAACAGGGGCTGGGGCCAACGTCCTGACTTTC.

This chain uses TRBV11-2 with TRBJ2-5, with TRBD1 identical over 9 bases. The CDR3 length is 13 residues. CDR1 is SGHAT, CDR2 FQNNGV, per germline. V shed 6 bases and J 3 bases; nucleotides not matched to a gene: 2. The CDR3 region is CASSRDREETQYF. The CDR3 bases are TGTGCCAGCAGTAGGGACAGGGAAGAGACCCAGTACTTC.

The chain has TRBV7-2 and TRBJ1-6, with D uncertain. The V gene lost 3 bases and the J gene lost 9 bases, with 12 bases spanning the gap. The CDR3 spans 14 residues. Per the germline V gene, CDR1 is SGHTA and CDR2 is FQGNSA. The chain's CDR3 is CASSFDREISPLHF. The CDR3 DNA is TGTGCCAGCAGCTTTGATAGGGAAATTTCACCCCTCCACTTT.